These 8 T cell receptor beta chains share one sample of origin, sequenced in a study of shared clonotypes between healthy human individuals. Using immunoSEQ multiplex PCR, the repertoire was profiled, and TCRdb retains in-frame clones only, with some absent. The sample holds some 2,500,000 clones, about 90% seen once. The material sequenced was naive CD4+ T cells from PBMCs. Subset given: CD45RA+ positively selected. The origin of the receptors is a young man in good health. Some clones in this sample may be carry-over from other donors' samples.

The chain links TRBV19 to TRBJ1-4, with D unclear. The germline gives CDR1 LNHDA, CDR2 SQIVND (reference sequence). This CDR3 is built from 18 residues. The ends were cut back, 6 bases at V and 3 bases at J, with 23 bases in the middle. The CDR3: CASSFGYLVQKANEKLFF. The DNA for the CDR3 is TGTGCCAGTAGCTTTGGATACCTGGTCCAGAAAGCTAATGAAAAACTGTTTTTT.

V gene TRBV7-2 combines with J gene TRBJ2-3; the D gene is possibly TRBD2 (6 bases). Per the germline V gene, CDR1 is SGHTA and CDR2 is FQGNSA. This CDR3 spans 13 amino acids. Deletions cut 5 bases from V and 8 bases from J, with 14 bases between. DNA of the CDR3: TGTGCCAGCAGCCCTGAGGGACTCCTTACGCAGTATTTT. This translates into CASSPEGLLTQYF.

The chain links TRBV28 to TRBJ2-3; D possibly corresponds to TRBD1 (6 bases). V was shortened by 2 bases and J by 2 bases, with 11 bases between the two germline ends. Germline assignment: CDR1 MDHEN and CDR2 SYDVKM. CDR3 length equals 15 residues. CDR3 residues: CASSLTGTITDTQYF. The CDR3 nucleotides are TGTGCCAGCAGTTTAACAGGGACGATCACAGATACGCAGTATTTT.

This clone was seen a single time. V usage is TRBV9 and J usage is TRBJ2-3, with TRBD2 as a possible D gene (5 bases). V lost 0 bases, J lost 3 bases, and 14 bases lay in between. CDR3 length equals 16 residues. Germline V gives CDR1 SGDLS, CDR2 YYNGEE. The CDR3 bases are TGTGCCAGCAGCGTAGCATTAGCGCACCCTACAGATACGCAGTATTTT. Its protein product is CASSVALAHPTDTQYF.

The rearrangement joins TRBV28 to TRBJ1-4; D unresolved. Trimming shortened V by 3 bases and J by 0 bases, and 5 bases separated the two germline ends. The CDR3 is made up of 14 amino acids. The germline gives CDR1 MDHEN, CDR2 SYDVKM. The CDR3 region has the DNA TGTGCCAGCAGTTTGGAGGCAACTAATGAAAAACTGTTTTTT. Translation: CASSLEATNEKLFF. The full variable domain, completed using reference TRBV28 and TRBJ1-4, is DVKVTQSSRYLVKRTGEKVFLECVQDMDHENMFWYRQDPGLGLRLIYFSYDVKMKEKGDIPEGYSVSREKKERFSLILESASTNQTSMYLCASSLEATNEKLFFGSGTQLSVL.

V and J are TRBV29-1 and TRBJ2-3; D unclear. Germline CDR1 SQVTM, CDR2 ANQGSEA. V lost 4 bases to trimming and J lost 2 bases, with 10 bases between them. This CDR3 comprises 13 residues. The CDR3 sequence: CSVVGGTTDTQYF. DNA of the CDR3: TGCAGCGTTGTGGGCGGAACCACAGATACGCAGTATTTT.

The CDR3 region has the DNA TGTGCCAGCAGCGTAGGCGGGAGCGTTTACAATGAGCAGTTCTTC. Translation gives CASSVGGSVYNEQFF. This chain uses TRBV9 with TRBJ2-1, with TRBD2 matching over 7 bases. The CDR3 covers 15 residues. With V trimmed by 0 bases and J by 4 bases, 4 bases remained unmatched. The germline V gene encodes CDR1 SGDLS and CDR2 YYNGEE.

V and J are TRBV5-1 and TRBJ2-7; TRBD1 aligns across 8 bases. Per the germline V gene, CDR1 is SGHRS and CDR2 is YFSETQ. Trimming at V came to 4 bases and at J to 6 bases, leaving 9 bases not matched to a gene. The CDR3 spans 14 residues. The CDR3 DNA reads TGCGCCAGCAGCCTCGTCAGACAGGGGTCCGAGCAGTACTTC. This gives the protein CASSLVRQGSEQYF.